A selection of T cell receptor beta chains follows, all from one sample in a study of T-cell memory formation after mild COVID-19. TCRdb ran MiXCR on the 5' RACE reads and lists one entry per CDR3 protein. The data contain under 200,000 distinct CDR3 sequences, roughly 30% of them singletons. Source material: PBMCs or a T cell subset sorted from them (not recorded which). All receptors derive from an adult woman who had mild COVID-19 (a few samples of this study predate the infection). Cell type and time point are not known. CDR3s include the opening cysteine and the closing phenylalanine or tryptophan. Fields, in order: D gene, clone size, J gene, V gene, CDR3 protein, CDR3 DNA. A D gene is named only where the DNA matches it firmly. A row's size may be missing; if present it is once, few, many or a size class.

TRBD2 | - | TRBJ2-3 | TRBV7-8 | CASGGGTDTQYF | TGTGCCAGCGGGGGGGGCACAGATACGCAGTATTTT
- | - | TRBJ2-5 | TRBV5-6 | CASMVYQETQYF | TGTGCCAGCATGGTGTACCAAGAGACCCAGTACTTC
TRBD1 | - | TRBJ2-5 | TRBV20-1 | CSAEGQPQETQYF | TGCAGTGCTGAGGGACAGCCCCAAGAGACCCAGTACTTC
- | - | TRBJ1-1 | TRBV6-2/TRBV6-3 | CASSFRVDTEAFF | TGTGCCAGCAGTTTTAGGGTGGACACTGAAGCTTTCTTT
- | once | TRBJ2-3 | TRBV7-8 | CASSPQGSTDTQYF | TGTGCCAGCAGCCCCCAGGGCAGCACAGATACGCAGTATTTT
- | - | TRBJ2-5 | TRBV24-1 | CATSDLFETQYF | TGTGCCACCAGTGATTTGTTCGAGACCCAGTACTTC
TRBD2 | many | TRBJ2-7 | TRBV9 | CASSATGTSGPYEQYF | TGTGCCAGCAGCGCGACCGGGACTAGCGGGCCATACGAGCAGTACTTC
- | few | TRBJ1-1 | TRBV14 | CASSLGGVNTEAFF | TGTGCCAGCAGTTTAGGGGGTGTGAACACTGAAGCTTTCTTT
- | - | TRBJ2-1 | TRBV29-1 | CSHQRIRINEQFF | TGCAGCCATCAGAGGATCAGGATCAATGAGCAGTTCTTC
- | - | TRBJ2-3 | TRBV5-1 | CASSLVPIMDTQYF | TGCGCCAGCAGCTTGGTACCCATCATGGATACGCAGTATTTT
- | - | TRBJ2-5 | TRBV5-6 | CASSFAAQETQYF | TGTGCCAGCAGCTTCGCGGCCCAAGAGACCCAGTACTTC
- | few | TRBJ2-7 | TRBV2 | CASSEALRSYEQYF | TGTGCCAGCAGTGAAGCCCTCAGGAGCTACGAGCAGTACTTC
TRBD2 | few | TRBJ2-1 | TRBV5-1 | CASSPLAGGINEQFF | TGCGCCAGCAGCCCACTAGCGGGGGGGATTAATGAGCAGTTCTTC
- | - | TRBJ2-3 | TRBV20-1 | CSANYGDTQYF | TGCAGTGCGAACTATGGGGATACGCAGTATTTT
- | few | TRBJ1-1 | TRBV6-1 | CASSEEVYKPEAFF | TGTGCCAGCAGTGAAGAGGTGTACAAACCCGAAGCTTTCTTT
- | - | TRBJ2-1 | TRBV5-1 | CASSLGLSGGGSYNEQFF | TGCGCCAGCAGCTTGGGACTATCTGGAGGGGGCTCCTACAATGAGCAGTTCTTC
- | - | TRBJ1-1 | TRBV7-6 | CASSRGAEAFF | TGTGCCAGCAGCCGAGGGGCTGAAGCTTTCTTT
TRBD1 | - | TRBJ2-7 | TRBV5-1 | CASSPWTGGPGEQYF | TGCGCCAGCAGCCCCTGGACAGGGGGTCCGGGCGAGCAGTACTTC
- | few | TRBJ2-7 | TRBV4-1 | CASSQDTGSEQYF | TGCGCCAGCAGCCAAGATACGGGATCAGAGCAGTACTTC
TRBD2 | - | TRBJ2-1 | TRBV6-2/TRBV6-3 | CASSYHPRLAGGNSYNEQFF | TGTGCCAGCAGTTACCACCCCCGTCTCGCGGGAGGGAACTCCTACAATGAGCAGTTCTTC
- | few | TRBJ2-5 | TRBV7-3 | CASSSPGPPETQYF | TGTGCCAGCAGCTCCCCGGGGCCCCCTGAGACCCAGTACTTC
TRBD2 | few | TRBJ2-5 | TRBV20-1 | CSARLAGMETQYF | TGCAGTGCTCGACTAGCGGGGATGGAGACCCAGTACTTC
- | few | TRBJ1-1 | TRBV7-6 | CASSPPPGEDTEAFF | TGTGCCAGCAGCCCCCCGCCAGGGGAGGACACTGAAGCTTTCTTT
- | few | TRBJ2-7 | TRBV29-1 | CSVETGSSYEQYF | TGCAGCGTTGAAACAGGGAGCTCCTACGAGCAGTACTTC
TRBD1 | few | TRBJ2-7 | TRBV20-1 | CSAYVPGQSYEQYF | TGCAGTGCCTACGTTCCGGGACAGAGTTACGAGCAGTACTTC
TRBD2 | - | TRBJ2-3 | TRBV9 | CASSVASGGPSTDTQYF | TGTGCCAGCAGCGTAGCTAGCGGGGGGCCCTCCACAGATACGCAGTATTTT
- | few | TRBJ2-1 | TRBV24-1 | CATSDPLKYEQFF | TGTGCCACCAGTGACCCTCTTAAGTATGAGCAGTTCTTC
- | few | TRBJ2-5 | TRBV12-3/TRBV12-4 | CASSFSGEETQYF | TGTGCCAGCAGTTTTTCAGGGGAAGAGACCCAGTACTTC
TRBD2 | - | TRBJ2-1 | TRBV24-1 | CATSGRPSYNEQFF | TGTGCCACCAGCGGGAGGCCGTCCTACAATGAGCAGTTCTTC
- | few | TRBJ2-5 | TRBV2 | CASNKEGETQYF | TGTGCCAGCAACAAGGAAGGGGAGACCCAGTACTTC
TRBD2 | few | TRBJ2-3 | TRBV15 | CATSRSSGSTDTQYF | TGTGCCACCAGCAGATCTAGCGGGAGCACAGATACGCAGTATTTT
- | - | TRBJ2-7 | TRBV24-1 | CATSDTRTPTREQYF | TGTGCCACCAGTGACACAAGGACACCCACTAGAGAGCAGTACTTC
- | - | TRBJ2-2 | TRBV20-1 | CSAPFGGNTGELFF | TGCAGTGCTCCATTCGGTGGGAACACCGGGGAGCTGTTTTTT
- | - | TRBJ2-1 | TRBV24-1 | CATSDYRRLEQFF | TGTGCCACCAGTGACTACAGGAGACTGGAGCAGTTCTTC
- | - | TRBJ1-5 | TRBV2 | CASSLLGYQPQHF | TGTGCCAGCAGCCTACTGGGATATCAGCCCCAGCATTTT
TRBD2 | - | TRBJ2-7 | TRBV12-3/TRBV12-4 | CASSDLSGSTAYEQYF | TGTGCCAGCAGTGATCTTAGCGGGAGTACGGCCTACGAGCAGTACTTC
TRBD1 | - | TRBJ1-2 | TRBV7-2 | CASSPPRADRGRSYGYTF | TGTGCCAGCAGCCCGCCCCGCGCGGACAGGGGCCGCTCCTATGGCTACACCTTC
- | medium-sized | TRBJ2-7 | TRBV2 | CASSEEPGEQYF | TGTGCCAGCAGTGAAGAGCCGGGGGAGCAGTACTTC
- | few | TRBJ1-2 | TRBV20-1 | CSARRSAGSGYTF | TGCAGTGCTCGAAGGTCGGCCGGCTCGGGCTACACCTTC
TRBD1 | few | TRBJ1-1 | TRBV3-1 | CASSHSGGGTEAFF | TGTGCCAGCAGCCACTCAGGGGGGGGCACTGAAGCTTTCTTT
- | - | TRBJ1-2 | TRBV30 | CAWSPQNGYTF | TGTGCCTGGAGTCCTCAGAATGGCTACACCTTC